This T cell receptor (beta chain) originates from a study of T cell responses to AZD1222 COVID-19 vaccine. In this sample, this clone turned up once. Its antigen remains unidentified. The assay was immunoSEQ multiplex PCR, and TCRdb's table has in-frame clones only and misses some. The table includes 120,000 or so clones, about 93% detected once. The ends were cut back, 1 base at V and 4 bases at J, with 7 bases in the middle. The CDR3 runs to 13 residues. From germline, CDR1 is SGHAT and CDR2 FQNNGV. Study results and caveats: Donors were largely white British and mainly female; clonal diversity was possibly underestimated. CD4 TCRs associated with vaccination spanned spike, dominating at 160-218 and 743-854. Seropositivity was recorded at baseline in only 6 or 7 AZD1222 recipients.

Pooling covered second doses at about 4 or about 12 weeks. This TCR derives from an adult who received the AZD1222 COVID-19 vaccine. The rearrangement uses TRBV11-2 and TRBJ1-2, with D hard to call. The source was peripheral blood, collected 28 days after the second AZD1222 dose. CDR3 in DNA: TGTGCCAGCAGCTTAGGAGGTCTCTATGGCTACACCTTC. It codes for CASSLGGLYGYTF.